The 28 T cell receptor beta chains in this list originate from one sample, sequenced in a study of cytomegalovirus exposure and HLA in healthy donors. PCR primers comprised 60 Vbeta and 13 Jbeta primers. TCRdb's table, derived via immunoSEQ multiplex PCR, lists solely in-frame clones and lacks some. Altogether some 150,000 clones are present, around 76% being singletons, with the ten largest covering approximately 2.1%. Input material: PBMCs. The receptors here all came from a woman in her 30s in good health and CMV-seropositive.

The chain links TRBV9 to TRBJ2-3; 8 bases are a match to TRBD2. CDR1 and CDR2 (germline): SGDLS, YYNGEE. This CDR3 has 15 amino acids. J gave up 6 bases and V 0 bases, and 6 bases lay outside the gene matches. CDR3 coding DNA: TGTGCCAGCAGCGTAGGAAGCGGGAGCGGGGATACGCAGTATTTT. It codes for CASSVGSGSGDTQYF.

This clone was observed a single time. V usage is TRBV28 and J usage is TRBJ2-5, with TRBD1 matching over 10 bases. V shed 8 bases, J shed 5 bases, and the junction held 11 bases outside the gene matches. Germline V CDR1 and CDR2: MDHEN, SYDVKM. The CDR3 is 15 amino acids. CDR3: CASHGQGVGLETQYF. The CDR3 nucleotides are TGTGCCAGCCATGGACAGGGGGTCGGTTTGGAGACCCAGTACTTC. The full variable domain, its missing parts supplied by reference TRBV28 and TRBJ2-5, is DVKVTQSSRYLVKRTGEKVFLECVQDMDHENMFWYRQDPGLGLRLIYFSYDVKMKEKGDIPEGYSVSREKKERFSLILESASTNQTSMYLCASHGQGVGLETQYFGPGTRLLVL.

The rearrangement links TRBV7-9 to TRBJ1-1; TRBD1 is a possible D gene (6 bases). The V gene lost 7 bases and the J gene lost 1 base, with 16 bases spanning the gap. The CDR3 runs to 15 residues. Per germline, CDR1 SEHNR and CDR2 FQNEAQ (reference sequence). CDR3 nucleotide sequence: TGTGCCAGCACCGTTCCGGGACATCCGAACACTGAAGCTTTCTTT. This codes for CASTVPGHPNTEAFF.

V is TRBV7-8 and J is TRBJ2-2, with TRBD2 identical over 8 bases. Per germline, CDR1 SGHVS and CDR2 FQNEAQ. The V and J ends lost 2 bases and 1 base, in that order; junction bases with no gene match: 12. This CDR3 comprises 19 residues. In DNA, the CDR3 is TGTGCCAGCAGCTTACAGGTTCTGCGGGGGGCCTTGAACACCGGGGAGCTGTTTTTT. Translation gives CASSLQVLRGALNTGELFF.

J is TRBJ1-2 and V is TRBV29-1; D may be TRBD1 (5 bases). This CDR3 contains 16 residues. CDR1 and CDR2 (germline): SQVTM, ANQGSEA. V lost 0 bases and J lost 8, with 22 bases in between. This CDR3 is CSVEDPMGREVGGYTF. The CDR3 nucleotides are TGCAGCGTTGAAGATCCTATGGGCAGGGAAGTAGGCGGCTACACCTTC.

The genes are TRBV27 and TRBJ1-3, with D tentatively TRBD1 (6 bases). The V gene lost 5 bases and the J gene lost 0 bases, with 11 bases spanning the gap. CDR3 size: 15 residues. CDR1 is MNHEY, CDR2 SMNVEV, per germline (reference sequence). CDR3 DNA sequence: TGTGCCAGCAGTACCACAGGGTACTCTGGAAACACCATATATTTT. It yields the protein CASSTTGYSGNTIYF.

The rearrangement joins TRBV10-3 to TRBJ1-1; 9 bases match TRBD1. CDR3 length: 17 amino acids. Trimming at V came to 4 bases and at J to 6 bases, leaving 15 bases not matched to a gene. The germline gives CDR1 ENHRY, CDR2 SYGVKD. The DNA of the CDR3 is TGTGCCATCAGTGCGACGGACAGGGGAGTCAGTTTTGCTGAAGCTTTCTTT. Residues: CAISATDRGVSFAEAFF.

This chain uses TRBV12-5 with TRBJ2-3, with 14 bases aligning to TRBD2. The CDR3 loop spans 16 amino acids. CDR1 and CDR2 from the germline V gene are LGHNT and FRNRAP. The V and J ends lost 4 bases and 6 bases, in that order; junction bases with no gene match: 6. The CDR3 reads CASGWGLAGAGDTQYF. The CDR3 nucleotides read TGTGCTAGTGGTTGGGGACTAGCGGGAGCGGGGGATACGCAGTATTTT.

The chain couples TRBV5-1 to TRBJ1-2, with TRBD1 identical over 10 bases. The CDR3 sequence is 15 residues long. CDR1 and CDR2 from the germline V gene are SGHRS and YFSETQ. The trim removed 3 bases at V and 4 bases at J, leaving 6 bases unmatched. The CDR3 DNA is TGCGCCAGCAGCTCGGGACAGGGGCGGGGCTATGGCTACACCTTC. Translating gives CASSSGQGRGYGYTF. Looking up the rest from reference TRBV5-1 and TRBJ1-2 gives the full variable domain: KAGVTQTPRYLIKTRGQQVTLSCSPISGHRSVSWYQQTPGQGLQFLFEYFSETQRNKGNFPGRFSGRQFSNSRSEMNVSTLELGDSALYLCASSSGQGRGYGYTFGSGTRLTVV.

The rearrangement uses TRBV29-1 and TRBJ2-7; 7 positions agree with TRBD1. J lost 1 base, V lost 7 bases, and 7 bases had no gene match. The CDR3 runs to 13 residues. The V gene's germline CDR1 is SQVTM and CDR2 ANQGSEA. The CDR3 sequence is CSGLDRLSYEQYF. For the CDR3, the DNA is TGCAGCGGCCTGGACAGGCTATCCTACGAGCAGTACTTC.

There are a few counts of this clone. The genes are TRBV6-6 and TRBJ1-5; D is possibly TRBD1 (5 bases). V dropped 4 bases and J dropped 4 bases, with 11 bases sitting between them. The CDR3 is 14 amino acids. Germline lookup yields CDR1 MNHNY and CDR2 SVGAGI (reference sequence). The DNA of the CDR3 is TGTGCCAGCAGTTTGTGGGGGGAGAATCAGCCCCAGCATTTT. Translation: CASSLWGENQPQHF.

The chain has TRBV7-7 and TRBJ2-7, with TRBD2 matching 7 bases. With V trimmed by 5 bases and J by 3 bases, 7 bases remained unmatched. The CDR3 totals 14 residues. In germline, CDR1 is SSHAT, CDR2 FNYEAQ (reference sequence). The CDR3 nucleotides are TGTGCCAGCAGCCCCACTAGCGACATCTACGAGCAGTACTTC. It is translated as CASSPTSDIYEQYF. The full variable domain, rest sourced from reference TRBV7-7 and TRBJ2-7, is GAGVSQSPRYKVTKRGQDVTLRCDPISSHATLYWYQQALGQGPEFLTYFNYEAQPDKSGLPSDRFSAERPEGSISTLTIQRTEQRDSAMYRCASSPTSDIYEQYFGPGTRLTVT.

The chain carries TRBV27 and TRBJ2-3, with TRBD2 identical over 12 bases. The CDR3 contains 16 residues. From germline, CDR1 is MNHEY and CDR2 SMNVEV (reference sequence). V lost 5 bases, J lost 2 bases, and 5 bases stayed unmatched. The CDR3 nucleotides are TGTGCCAGCAGTCTGGGACTAGCGGGCCTCACAGATACGCAGTATTTT. This sequence encodes CASSLGLAGLTDTQYF.

This clone has only a few counts. The rearrangement joins TRBV29-1 to TRBJ1-4; 10 bases line up with TRBD1. This CDR3 has 13 amino acids. Per the germline V gene, CDR1 is SQVTM and CDR2 is ANQGSEA. V lost 8 bases to trimming and J lost 7 bases; unmatched junction nucleotides: 7. CDR3: CSTGQGVGEKLFF. CDR3 coding DNA: TGCAGCACCGGACAGGGGGTGGGTGAAAAACTGTTTTTT.

The chain couples TRBV2 to TRBJ2-1; 8 bases are a match to TRBD1. The CDR3 has 14 amino acids. V was clipped by 8 bases and J by 4 bases; unmatched bases: 7. Germline values: CDR1 SNHLY, CDR2 FYNNEI. The DNA for the CDR3 is TGTGCCAGCGGTTGGAGACAGGGGTACAATGAGCAGTTCTTC. Its protein is CASGWRQGYNEQFF.

This clone was observed once. The chain couples TRBV19 to TRBJ2-1; possibly TRBD2 for D (6 bases). This CDR3 region has 17 residues. Trimming removed 0 bases at V and 9 bases at J, with 21 bases between. Germline lookup yields CDR1 LNHDA and CDR2 SQIVND (reference sequence). This CDR3 reads CASSIDRGWAGPAEQFF. DNA for the CDR3: TGTGCCAGTAGTATAGATCGGGGATGGGCGGGACCGGCTGAGCAGTTCTTC.

V gene TRBV28 combines with J gene TRBJ1-1; no clear D. The CDR3 is 11 residues long. Looked up from germline, CDR1 is MDHEN and CDR2 is SYDVKM. Trimming stripped 10 bases from V and 4 bases from J, with 10 bases between. The CDR3 loop reads CATLGPTEAFF. Written as DNA, the CDR3 is TGTGCCACATTGGGCCCCACTGAAGCTTTCTTT. The full variable domain, rest sourced from reference TRBV28 and TRBJ1-1, is DVKVTQSSRYLVKRTGEKVFLECVQDMDHENMFWYRQDPGLGLRLIYFSYDVKMKEKGDIPEGYSVSREKKERFSLILESASTNQTSMYLCATLGPTEAFFGQGTRLTVV.

The chain joins TRBV9 to TRBJ1-2, with 8 bases aligning to TRBD1. With 3 bases clipped from V and 5 bases from J, the junction kept 6 bases outside the gene matches. The CDR3 sequence is 14 residues long. The germline gives CDR1 SGDLS, CDR2 YYNGEE. The CDR3 DNA reads as TGTGCCAGCAGCGCCGACAGGGGAGGGTATGGCTACACCTTC. It translates to CASSADRGGYGYTF.

The chain combines TRBV28 with TRBJ2-2, with a possible D match to TRBD1 (5 bases). The CDR3 loop spans 14 amino acids. V was trimmed by 5 bases and J by 2 bases, leaving 9 bases between them. Germline-derived CDR1 and CDR2 are MDHEN and SYDVKM. This chain's CDR3 is CASSARVNTGELFF. The CDR3 nucleotides are TGTGCCAGCAGTGCCAGGGTCAACACCGGGGAGCTGTTTTTT. Looking up the rest from reference TRBV28 and TRBJ2-2 gives the full variable domain: DVKVTQSSRYLVKRTGEKVFLECVQDMDHENMFWYRQDPGLGLRLIYFSYDVKMKEKGDIPEGYSVSREKKERFSLILESASTNQTSMYLCASSARVNTGELFFGEGSRLTVL.

The V and J genes are TRBV18 and TRBJ1-1, with 9 nucleotides matching TRBD1. This CDR3 is 15 amino acids long. J gave up 5 bases and V 1 base, and 5 bases lay outside the gene matches. Germline assignment: CDR1 KGHSH and CDR2 LQKENI. Written as DNA, the CDR3 is TGTGCCAGCTCACCACAGACAGGGGGTTCGACTGAAGCTTTCTTT. The encoded protein is CASSPQTGGSTEAFF.

The V gene is TRBV15, the J gene TRBJ2-1; D not resolved. The CDR3 spans 12 residues. Germline V gives CDR1 LNHNV, CDR2 YYDKDF (reference sequence). V shed 3 bases and J shed 7 bases, with 7 bases lying between them. In nucleotides, the CDR3 is TGTGCCACCAGCAGGGTTAGAAATGAGCAGTTCTTC. It specifies CATSRVRNEQFF.

The J gene is TRBJ1-6, the V gene TRBV30; D is ambiguous. This CDR3 contains 13 residues. Germline CDR1 reads GTSNPN; CDR2 reads SVGIG (reference sequence). With 1 base removed from V and 7 bases from J, the gap between germline ends came to 8 bases. CDR3 sequence: CAWSDSVNSPLHF. The CDR3 DNA reads as TGTGCCTGGAGTGACTCTGTCAATTCACCCCTCCACTTT.

V is TRBV5-6 and J is TRBJ2-7; the D is unclear. The CDR3 totals 13 residues. Trimming pared 0 bases from V and 5 bases from J, leaving 9 bases between. CDR1 and CDR2 (germline): SGHDT, YYEEEE. For the CDR3, the DNA is TGTGCCAGCAGCTTGGGGCCCCACGACGAGCAGTACTTC. Protein: CASSLGPHDEQYF.

This clone appeared once. V usage is TRBV6-1 and J usage is TRBJ1-2, with D perhaps matching TRBD1 (5 bases). This CDR3 spans 14 amino acids. V was cut by 4 bases and J by 4 bases, with 13 bases left in between. Germline assignment: CDR1 MNHNS and CDR2 SASEGT. In DNA, the CDR3 is TGTGCCAGCAGTGCAGGGTCCATGTTCTATGGCTACACCTTC. Protein sequence: CASSAGSMFYGYTF.

This sequence joins TRBV5-1 and TRBJ2-2, with D possibly being TRBD1 (6 bases). Germline CDR1 is SGHRS and CDR2 is YFSETQ. V was cut by 4 bases and J by 7 bases, with 14 bases left in between. The CDR3 runs to 14 residues. The CDR3 sequence is CASSLGQLGGELFF. As DNA, the CDR3 is TGCGCCAGCAGCCTCGGACAGCTGGGCGGGGAGCTGTTTTTT.

The chain employs TRBV5-4 and TRBJ1-3; D ambiguous. CDR3 length equals 14 residues. V was pared by 4 bases and J by 1 base, with 9 bases between. Germline CDR1 SGHNT, CDR2 YYREEE (reference sequence). The CDR3 reads CASSRWESGNTIYF. The CDR3 bases are TGTGCCAGCAGCAGATGGGAGTCTGGAAACACCATATATTTT.

The chain couples TRBV4-3 to TRBJ1-1; 10 bases are a match to TRBD1. From germline, CDR1 is LGHNA and CDR2 YSLEER. The V and J ends lost 2 bases and 7 bases, in that order; junction bases with no gene match: 4. This CDR3 is 14 amino acids long. CDR3 amino acids: CASSQPDRGLEAFF. The CDR3 DNA reads as TGCGCCAGCAGCCAACCCGACAGGGGGCTTGAAGCTTTCTTT.

CDR3 amino acids: CASSYSNVGDSYEQYF. The CDR3 DNA sequence: TGTGCCAGCAGTTACTCGAACGTAGGGGACTCCTACGAGCAGTACTTC. The chain combines TRBV6-5 with TRBJ2-7; perhaps TRBD1 as D (5 bases). Germline values: CDR1 MNHEY, CDR2 SVGAGI. This CDR3 spans 16 amino acids. Trimming left V 0 bases short and J 0 bases short, with 12 bases between.